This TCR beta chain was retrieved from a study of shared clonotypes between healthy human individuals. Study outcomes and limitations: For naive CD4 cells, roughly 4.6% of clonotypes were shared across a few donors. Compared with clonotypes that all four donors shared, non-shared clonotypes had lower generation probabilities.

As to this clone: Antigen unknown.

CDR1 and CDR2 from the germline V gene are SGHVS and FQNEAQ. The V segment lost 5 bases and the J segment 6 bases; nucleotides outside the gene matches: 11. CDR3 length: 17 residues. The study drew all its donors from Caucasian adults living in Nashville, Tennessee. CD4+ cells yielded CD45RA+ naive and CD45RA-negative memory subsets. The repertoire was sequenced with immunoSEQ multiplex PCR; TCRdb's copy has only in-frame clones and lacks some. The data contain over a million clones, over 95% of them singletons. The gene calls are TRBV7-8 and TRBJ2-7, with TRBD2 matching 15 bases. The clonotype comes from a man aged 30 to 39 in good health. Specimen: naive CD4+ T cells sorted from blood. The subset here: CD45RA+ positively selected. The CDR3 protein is CASSPVPGLAGGGEQYF. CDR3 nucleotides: TGTGCCAGCAGCCCAGTGCCCGGACTAGCGGGAGGGGGCGAGCAGTACTTC. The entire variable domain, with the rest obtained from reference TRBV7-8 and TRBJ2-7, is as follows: GAGVSQSPRYKVAKRGQDVALRCDPISGHVSLFWYQQALGQGPEFLTYFQNEAQLDKSGLPSDRFFAERPEGSVSTLKIQRTQQEDSAVYLCASSPVPGLAGGGEQYFGPGTRLTVT.